Below, 19 T cell receptor beta chains from the same sample are listed, as sequenced in a study of vaccination and CD4 T cells after COVID-19. The treatment was: approximately 11-day PBMC culture with coronavirus spike peptide pools or control peptides (ViraFEST assay). These receptors' antigens are unknown. Oncomine TCR Beta short-read sequencing was applied to DNA from cultured CD4+ T cells. Using its own MiXCR run on the PCR reads, TCRdb lists one record per CDR3 protein. The repertoire holds fewer than 20,000 distinct CDR3 sequences, with more than 50% as singletons. The sequencing input was CD4+ T cells from blood, cultured in vitro. These receptors were taken from a human donor who had recovered from COVID-19.

This clonotype was detected a few times. V is TRBV25-1 and J is TRBJ1-2, with D possibly being TRBD1 (6 bases). The CDR3 contains 16 residues. Germline assignment: CDR1 MGHDK and CDR2 SYGVNS. V lost 5 bases to trimming and J lost 3 bases, with 19 bases between them. The CDR3 protein is CASSPMPGAGYYGYTF. CDR3 DNA sequence: TGTGCCAGCAGTCCAATGCCGGGGGCGGGATACTATGGCTACACCTTC.

The gene calls are TRBV27 and TRBJ1-6; perhaps TRBD1 as D (6 bases). Deletions cut 5 bases from V and 3 bases from J, with 14 bases between. Germline values: CDR1 MNHEY, CDR2 SMNVEV (reference sequence). This CDR3 region has 16 residues. CDR3 in amino acids: CASSLSGHRYNSPLHF. CDR3 bases: TGTGCCAGCAGTCTTTCGGGACACCGCTATAATTCACCCCTCCACTTT.

The CDR3 is CAWSLIVGPLHF. The CDR3 bases are TGTGCCTGGAGTCTCATAGTGGGACCCCTCCACTTT. V usage is TRBV30 and J usage is TRBJ1-6; the D is unclear. The CDR3 runs 12 residues. Trimming cost V 2 bases and J 12 bases, with 11 bases left between them. Germline CDR1 GTSNPN, CDR2 SVGIG (reference sequence). The whole variable domain, remainder taken from reference TRBV30 and TRBJ1-6, is SQTIHQWPATLVQPVGSPLSLECTVEGTSNPNLYWYRQAAGRGLQLLFYSVGIGQISSEVPQNLSASRPQDRQFILSSKKLLLSDSGFYLCAWSLIVGPLHFGNGTRLTVT.

The sample holds a few counts of this clonotype. The chain links TRBV4-3 to TRBJ1-1; D is ambiguous. This CDR3 comprises 13 residues. Germline V gene sequence: CDR1 LGHNA, CDR2 YSLEER. The V and J ends lost 0 bases and 7 bases respectively, with 9 bases between them. Written as DNA, the CDR3 is TGCGCCAGCAGCCAAGATCGCGACCGTGAAGCTTTCTTT. Protein: CASSQDRDREAFF.

The sample holds one count of this clonotype. For the CDR3, the DNA is TGTGCCAGTAGAGGGAGTCCAGGAGATACGCAGTATTTT. This translates into CASRGSPGDTQYF. The chain recombines TRBV19 with TRBJ2-3; the D gene is possibly TRBD2 (5 bases). Germline CDR1 is LNHDA and CDR2 is SQIVND (reference sequence). V was pared by 6 bases and J by 5 bases, with 12 bases between. The CDR3 is 13 residues long. Drawing the rest from reference TRBV19 and TRBJ2-3, the complete variable domain is DGGITQSPKYLFRKEGQNVTLSCEQNLNHDAMYWYRQDPGQGLRLIYYSQIVNDFQKGDIAEGYSVSREKKESFPLTVTSAQKNPTAFYLCASRGSPGDTQYFGPGTRLTVL.

The rearrangement uses TRBV30 and TRBJ2-1, with TRBD2 matching 15 bases. The CDR3 sequence is 14 residues long. Per germline, CDR1 GTSNPN and CDR2 SVGIG (reference sequence). Trimming took 8 bases from V and 6 from J; bases not matched to a gene: 5. The CDR3, as DNA: TGTGCCCGTCGGACTAGCGGGAGGGCCAATGAGCAGTTCTTC. Translating gives CARRTSGRANEQFF.

V is TRBV6-5 and J is TRBJ2-2; weak D call: TRBD2 (6 bases). The V and J ends lost 4 bases and 7 bases respectively, with 13 bases between them. Germline lookup yields CDR1 MNHEY and CDR2 SVGAGI. The CDR3 has 14 residues. This CDR3 reads CASSSGTHYGELFF. The CDR3 nucleotides read TGTGCCAGCAGTTCCGGGACTCACTACGGGGAGCTGTTTTTT.

The rearrangement uses TRBV10-3 and TRBJ2-2; 8 nucleotides align to TRBD2. V trimming: 6 bases; J trimming: 0 bases; junction bases outside the gene matches: 15. Per germline, CDR1 ENHRY and CDR2 SYGVKD. The CDR3 is 19 amino acids. For the CDR3, the DNA is TGTGCCATCAGGCCCCGGGGGTTTAGCGGGAATACGAACACCGGGGAGCTGTTTTTT. Translating gives CAIRPRGFSGNTNTGELFF.

The chain couples TRBV11-2 to TRBJ1-1; no reliable D call. The V end was cut by 2 bases, the J end by 1 base, with 5 bases between. Germline CDR1 is SGHAT and CDR2 is FQNNGV. The CDR3 is 13 residues long. The CDR3 spells CASSLRENTEAFF. CDR3 nucleotides: TGTGCCAGCAGCTTACGTGAGAACACTGAAGCTTTCTTT. The complete variable domain, with remaining parts taken from reference TRBV11-2 and TRBJ1-1, reads EAGVAQSPRYKIIEKRQSVAFWCNPISGHATLYWYQQILGQGPKLLIQFQNNGVVDDSQLPKDRFSAERLKGVDSTLKIQPAKLEDSAVYLCASSLRENTEAFFGQGTRLTVV.

The chain has TRBV30 and TRBJ2-7; D remains ambiguous. The germline V gene has CDR1 GTSNPN and CDR2 SVGIG (reference sequence). The CDR3 spans 12 residues. Trimming took 1 base from V and 5 from J, leaving 9 bases between them. DNA of the CDR3: TGTGCCTGGAGTGGCCTCCTCAACGAGCAGTACTTC. Amino acid sequence: CAWSGLLNEQYF.

This clonotype has just a few counts. The CDR3 here is CASSFGSRELFF. As DNA, the CDR3 is TGTGCCAGCAGCTTCGGTTCCCGGGAGCTGTTTTTT. The chain couples TRBV7-3 to TRBJ2-2; D is ambiguous. CDR3 size: 12 residues. Germline CDR1 and CDR2: SGHTA and FQGTGA. The V end was cut by 3 bases, the J end by 9 bases, with 8 bases between.

The chain links TRBV6-1 to TRBJ2-5; a possible D gene is TRBD1 (6 bases). V dropped 9 bases and J dropped 4 bases, with 18 bases sitting between them. The CDR3 covers 14 residues. Germline CDR1 MNHNS, CDR2 SASEGT. The DNA of the CDR3 is TGTGCCAGTACGAGGGGGTCGGGTTTAGAGACCCAGTACTTC. Translated: CASTRGSGLETQYF.

The chain links TRBV11-3 to TRBJ2-1; TRBD1 aligns across 7 bases. The better agreement between TRBJ2-7 and the DNA end casts doubt on the J call. Germline V gene sequence: CDR1 SGHNT, CDR2 YENEEA. The CDR3 extends over 15 amino acids. CDR3 sequence (DNA): TGTGCCAGCAGCGCCGACAGGGAGATCCTTCGGGAGCAGTACTTC. Translated: CASSADREILREQYF.

The V and J genes are TRBV6-1 and TRBJ1-1; D is ambiguous. Germline CDR1 reads MNHNS; CDR2 reads SASEGT. Trimming removed 6 bases from V and 8 bases from J, with 13 bases in between. There are 12 residues in the CDR3. CDR3 DNA sequence: TGTGCCAGCAGCGATGAACAGACAGAAGCTTTCTTT. Translation gives CASSDEQTEAFF.

The gene calls are TRBV6-1 and TRBJ1-2; D uncertain. Germline loops: CDR1 MNHNS, CDR2 SASEGT. The CDR3 runs to 12 residues. V dropped 2 bases and J dropped 5 bases, with 6 bases sitting between them. CDR3 residues: CASSEPPYGYTF. The CDR3 DNA is TGTGCCAGCAGTGAACCCCCGTATGGCTACACCTTC.

This clonotype was seen only a few times. J is TRBJ1-6 and V is TRBV12-3 or TRBV12-4; D unresolved. V lost 1 base and J 7 bases, leaving 17 bases between the germline ends. The CDR3 runs 17 residues. CDR3 amino acids: CASSLESGAPPNSPLHF. CDR3 DNA: TGTGCCAGCAGTTTAGAGTCTGGCGCTCCCCCAAATTCACCCCTCCACTTT.

The chain uses TRBV20-1 and TRBJ2-7, with D perhaps matching TRBD1 or TRBD2 (5 bases each). V lost 3 bases and J lost 9, with 15 bases in between. The CDR3 is 12 amino acids. Germline V gene sequence: CDR1 DFQATT, CDR2 SNEGSKA (reference sequence). The CDR3 DNA reads as TGCAGTGCTAGGGGACCTACGATTCTGCAGTACTTC. Translating gives CSARGPTILQYF.

This rearrangement joins TRBV24-1 to TRBJ1-1, with 7 bases that match TRBD1. V lost 4 bases to trimming and J lost 5 bases; unmatched junction nucleotides: 9. The germline V gene has CDR1 KGHDR and CDR2 SFDVKD. This CDR3 is built from 15 residues. The CDR3 DNA reads as TGTGCCACCAGTGAAGGTAGGGGGCTTTCTACTGAAGCTTTCTTT. Translation gives CATSEGRGLSTEAFF.

This clonotype was detected a few times. The J gene is TRBJ1-2, the V gene TRBV27, with 10 bases identical to TRBD1. Germline CDR1 MNHEY, CDR2 SMNVEV (reference sequence). The J segment lost 8 bases and the V segment lost 5 bases, leaving 8 bases of the junction unmatched. The CDR3 is 14 amino acids. CDR3 loop: CASSATGGANGYTF. CDR3 nucleotides: TGTGCCAGCAGTGCGACAGGGGGCGCAAACGGCTACACCTTC.